The clone carrying this T cell receptor beta chain was seen just once. The CDR3 spans 15 residues. Trimming at V came to 2 bases and at J to 8 bases, leaving 4 bases not matched to a gene. Germline V gene lookup returns CDR1 MNHEY and CDR2 SMNVEV (reference sequence). The data stem from a study of blood T cell repertoires in COVID-19. TCRdb's table, derived via immunoSEQ multiplex PCR, lists solely in-frame clones and lacks some. Of about 210,000 clones listed, roughly four fifths are singletons. The clonotype comes from a woman between 40 and 55 years old with acute or convalescent COVID-19. The chain employs TRBV27 and TRBJ1-6, with 9 positions matching TRBD1. The sequencing sample was made of peripheral blood. DNA for the CDR3: TGTGCCAGCAGTTTAGGTACAGGGGGCTATTCACCCCTCCACTTT. Its protein product is CASSLGTGGYSPLHF.